This entry describes one T cell receptor beta chain. Sequenced by immunoSEQ multiplex PCR; TCRdb stores in-frame clones only, minus some. The data contain roughly 170,000 clones, about 93% of them seen just once; the ten biggest clones take up about 4%. The data were obtained in a study of control samples from healthy donors and cancer patients. The V and J ends lost 7 bases and 8 bases respectively, with 15 bases between them. This CDR3 region has 13 residues. The germline V gene encodes CDR1 SGHRS and CDR2 YFSETQ. This clonotype originated in a woman in her sixties in good health. This sequence joins TRBV5-1 and TRBJ1-4; D is uncertain. Input material: blood. The CDR3 here is CASALRGGEKLFF. The CDR3 nucleotides are TGCGCCAGCGCCCTGCGGGGAGGGGAAAAACTGTTTTTT. The whole variable domain, filled in from reference TRBV5-1 and TRBJ1-4, reads KAGVTQTPRYLIKTRGQQVTLSCSPISGHRSVSWYQQTPGQGLQFLFEYFSETQRNKGNFPGRFSGRQFSNSRSEMNVSTLELGDSALYLCASALRGGEKLFFGSGTQLSVL.